This is a list of T cell receptor beta chains from one sample in a study of cytomegalovirus exposure and HLA in healthy donors. TCRdb keeps only in-frame clones here, not all; method: immunoSEQ multiplex PCR. The sample has roughly 190,000 clones; more than 65% are singletons. The specimen was PBMCs. Every receptor here comes from a woman aged 25-40 years in good health and CMV-seronegative. Each CDR3 is given with its conserved first and last residue. A D gene is named only where the DNA matches it firmly. Expanded clones are given a class, and other clones once, few, many or no size at all.

v_call	clone_size	d_call	j_call	cdr3_nt	cdr3_aa
TRBV29-1	-	-	TRBJ2-2	TGCAGCGTGAGATCCCCGAGGACCGGGGAGCTGTTTTTT	CSVRSPRTGELFF
TRBV11-2	-	TRBD1	TRBJ2-7	TGTGCCAGCAGCCCTAGAGGAGCAGGACAGGGGTACGAGCAGTACTTC	CASSPRGAGQGYEQYF
TRBV7-9	-	TRBD1	TRBJ1-2	TGTGCCAGCAGCTTGGGACAGGGGAACTATGGCTACACCTTC	CASSLGQGNYGYTF
TRBV6-5	few	-	TRBJ1-1	TGTGCCAGCAGAACACAGGCGGCGGGAACTGAAGCTTTCTTT	CASRTQAAGTEAFF
TRBV7-2	-	TRBD1	TRBJ2-1	TGTGCCAGCAGCGGACAGGGGGCCAATGAGCAGTTCTTC	CASSGQGANEQFF
TRBV5-1	few	-	TRBJ1-6	TGCGCCAGCACCACCCGGGGGACCTATAATTCACCCCTCCACTTT	CASTTRGTYNSPLHF
TRBV4-1	-	-	TRBJ2-7	TGCGCCAGCAGACGAGGACTGTCAAGCTCCTACGAGCAGTACTTC	CASRRGLSSSYEQYF
TRBV19	few	-	TRBJ1-2	TGTGCCAGTAGGGGCAGCGGATCCTATGGCTACACCTTC	CASRGSGSYGYTF
TRBV27	-	-	TRBJ2-5	TGTGCCAGCAGTTCACTCGGCCCCGGGGAGACCCAGTACTTC	CASSSLGPGETQYF
TRBV27	-	TRBD2	TRBJ2-2	TGTGCCAGCTTCGACCGGGGGGGCACCGGGGAGCTGTTTTTT	CASFDRGGTGELFF
TRBV6-5	-	TRBD2	TRBJ2-3	TGTGCCAGCAGTTATCGCGGGGGATACACAGATACGCAGTATTTT	CASSYRGGYTDTQYF
TRBV4-1	-	TRBD2	TRBJ2-3	TGCGCCAGCAGCTTTGGACTAGCGGGGATCATCTCTGGCACAGATACGCAGTATTTT	CASSFGLAGIISGTDTQYF
TRBV9	-	-	TRBJ2-5	TGTGCCAGCAGCCTGACTGGGGCAGGAGAGACCCAGTACTTC	CASSLTGAGETQYF
TRBV5-4	-	TRBD2	TRBJ2-1	TGTGCCAGCAGCTCGTGGGCTAGCGGGGCCTACAATGAGCAGTTCTTC	CASSSWASGAYNEQFF
TRBV4-2	-	-	TRBJ1-2	TGTGCCAGCAGCCAAGAGCTATTTTTGACTAACTATGGCTACACCTTC	CASSQELFLTNYGYTF
TRBV9	few	-	TRBJ1-2	TGTGCCAGCAGTGATGGGGGGGCCGGCGGCTACACCTTC	CASSDGGAGGYTF
TRBV4-2	-	-	TRBJ1-1	TGTGCCAGCAGCCAAGATCAGGAAAGAAACACTGAAGCTTTCTTT	CASSQDQERNTEAFF
TRBV19	-	TRBD1	TRBJ1-4	TGTGCCAGTACCCCTACGTTGGGGACAGGGTTGAGAAAACTGTTTTTT	CASTPTLGTGLRKLFF
TRBV5-1	once	TRBD2	TRBJ2-7	TGCGCCAGCAGCTTGGCCGGACTAGCGGGAGGGCCCCACGAGCAGTACTTC	CASSLAGLAGGPHEQYF
TRBV30	few	-	TRBJ2-7	TGTGCCTGGAGTGTTGCTATCTACGAGCAGTACTTC	CAWSVAIYEQYF
TRBV11-2	once	-	TRBJ2-7	TGTGCCAGCAGCTTAGGCAGATACGAGCAGTACTTC	CASSLGRYEQYF
TRBV28	-	-	TRBJ1-2	TGTGCCAGCAGTTCCTCACGCACACGGACAGTCCGGCGTGGCTATGGCTACACCTTC	CASSSSRTRTVRRGYGYTF
TRBV7-9	-	-	TRBJ2-2	TGTGCCAGCAGCTGGGGGGGCCAAGTCATCGCGCTGTTTTTT	CASSWGGQVIALFF
TRBV7-3	-	-	TRBJ2-5	TGTGCCAGCAGCTTAAGCAGGGGAGAGACCCAGTACTTC	CASSLSRGETQYF
TRBV6-1	-	-	TRBJ1-5	TGTGCCAGCAGAGACACCTTCAGGGGCCAGCCCCAGCATTTT	CASRDTFRGQPQHF
TRBV4-3	once	TRBD1	TRBJ2-5	TGCGCCAGCAGCCAAGGTGGGACAGGGTCTCGGGAGACCCAGTACTTC	CASSQGGTGSRETQYF